This TCR beta chain was sequenced in a study of blood T cell repertoires in COVID-19. Only in-frame clones appear in the TCRdb table, and some are missing; sequencing was by immunoSEQ multiplex PCR. The sample lists approximately 260,000 clones, approximately 88% occurring once. Germline CDR1 reads LGHDT; CDR2 reads YNNKEL (reference sequence). CDR3 length: 16 residues. V was trimmed by 5 bases and J by 4 bases, leaving 15 bases between them. Sequencing was carried out using peripheral blood. This receptor was obtained from a woman aged 70-85 years with COVID-19, enrolled during active disease. The rearrangement joins TRBV3-1 (or the pseudogene TRBV3-2) to TRBJ2-6; tentative D call: TRBD1 (5 bases). DNA for the CDR3: TGTGCCAGCAGCGGAAGGGTAGGGGTCGGGGCCAACGTCCTGACTTTC. Its translation is CASSGRVGVGANVLTF.